These 2 T cell receptor beta chains came from one sample sequenced in a study of beta chain features in type 1 diabetes. The whole isolated RNA underwent reverse transcription, so sequencing captured expressed TCRB transcripts. Here immunoSEQ multiplex PCR was the method, and the copy in TCRdb shows in-frame clones only, minus some. Of roughly 230,000 clones listed, around 9.6% were seen once; the top ten hold 0.03% to 0.035%. Sequencing was done on a sample of naive CD4+ T cells from blood. The receptors stem from a woman aged 18-29 years in good health.

In this sample, this clone turned up a few times. V gene TRBV27 combines with J gene TRBJ2-3, with 13 bases identical to TRBD2. Trimming took 4 bases from V and 6 from J; bases not matched to a gene: 1. The CDR3 runs to 14 residues. The germline CDR1 and CDR2 sequences are MNHEY and SMNVEV (reference sequence). The CDR3 region is CASSWTSGSDTQYF. For the CDR3, the DNA is TGTGCCAGCAGTTGGACTAGCGGGAGCGATACGCAGTATTTT.

This clone was detected ten times or more. This chain connects TRBV7-9 to TRBJ1-6; D may be TRBD1 (6 bases). The ends were cut back, 8 bases at V and 7 bases at J, with 12 bases in the middle. CDR1 and CDR2 from the germline V gene are SEHNR and FQNEAQ (reference sequence). This CDR3 has 13 amino acids. The CDR3 DNA is TGTGCCAGCTTAGGACAGTCCAATTCACCCCTCCACTTT. It codes for CASLGQSNSPLHF. The variable domain in full, completed from reference TRBV7-9 and TRBJ1-6, reads DTGVSQNPRHKITKRGQNVTFRCDPISEHNRLYWYRQTLGQGPEFLTYFQNEAQLEKSRLLSDRFSAERPKGSFSTLEIQRTEQGDSAMYLCASLGQSNSPLHFGNGTRLTVT.